The rows below give T cell receptor beta chains drawn from one sample of a study of cytomegalovirus exposure and HLA in healthy donors. Profiled with immunoSEQ multiplex PCR; TCRdb holds only in-frame clones, not every one. The sample holds approximately 52,000 clones, about three quarters seen once. Material for sequencing was PBMCs. The receptor source for this set is a female donor in good health and CMV-seronegative. The CDR3 runs from the conserved cysteine through the conserved F or W. Fields, in order: V gene, D gene, clone size, J gene, CDR3 protein, CDR3 DNA. D genes are given only for firm matches. Clone size is not always given. Where it is, it says once, few, many or a class for expanded clones.

>TRBV28|TRBD2|few|TRBJ2-3
CASSNNPFEAGGFGTDTQYF
TGTGCCAGCAGTAATAACCCCTTTGAAGCGGGAGGGTTTGGGACAGATACGCAGTATTTT
>TRBV9|NA|few|TRBJ1-2
CASSVAPGGAVLSGYTF
TGTGCCAGCAGCGTAGCTCCCGGGGGGGCGGTGCTCAGTGGCTACACCTTC
>TRBV5-1|NA|NA|TRBJ2-2
CASSPRDTNTGELFF
TGCGCCAGCAGTCCCCGGGACACGAACACCGGGGAGCTGTTTTTT
>TRBV27|TRBD2|once|TRBJ2-7
CASSTSGSYEQYF
TGTGCCAGCAGTACCAGCGGGAGTTACGAGCAGTACTTC
>TRBV6-4|NA|NA|TRBJ2-7
CASSDSIGGEQYF
TGTGCCAGCAGTGACTCGATCGGGGGCGAGCAGTACTTC
>TRBV27|TRBD1|NA|TRBJ2-5
CASSSQIRQGTTFQETQYF
TGTGCCAGCAGTTCACAAATACGACAGGGGACCACCTTTCAAGAGACCCAGTACTTC
>TRBV7-9|NA|NA|TRBJ2-5
CASSLGLGPAETQYF
TGTGCCAGCAGCTTAGGACTCGGCCCTGCGGAGACCCAGTACTTC
>TRBV2|NA|NA|TRBJ2-5
CASSSLSVQYF
TGTGCCAGCTCGTCTCTTTCGGTCCAGTACTTC
>TRBV19|NA|NA|TRBJ2-5
CASSTMLAGETQYF
TGTGCCAGTAGTACTATGCTGGCGGGCGAGACCCAGTACTTC
>TRBV11-3|NA|NA|TRBJ2-3
CASSLGRMGSGTDTQYF
TGTGCCAGCAGCTTAGGGAGAATGGGTAGCGGTACAGATACGCAGTATTTT
>TRBV5-1|NA|NA|TRBJ2-5
CASSLSPGETQYF
TGCGCCAGCAGCTTGTCTCCCGGAGAGACCCAGTACTTC
>TRBV7-6|TRBD2|NA|TRBJ2-1
CASSLVLAGQNEQFF
TGTGCCAGCAGCTTAGTTTTAGCGGGACAAAATGAGCAGTTCTTC
>TRBV5-1|NA|few|TRBJ2-3
CASSPSTGSDTQYF
TGCGCCAGCAGCCCATCAACAGGGTCAGATACGCAGTATTTT
>TRBV4-1|TRBD2|few|TRBJ2-1
CASSHGSGGVSSYNEQFF
TGCGCCAGCAGCCACGGTAGCGGGGGGGTGAGCTCCTACAATGAGCAGTTCTTC
>TRBV4-2|NA|NA|TRBJ1-6
CASSQDSGISPLHF
TGTGCCAGCAGCCAAGATTCAGGGATTTCACCCCTCCACTTT
>TRBV5-6|NA|NA|TRBJ2-2
CASSVAGSGELFF
TGTGCCAGCAGCGTAGCCGGTTCCGGGGAGCTGTTTTTT
>TRBV6-5|NA|medium-sized|TRBJ1-1
CASREGRTEAFF
TGTGCCAGCAGAGAGGGAAGGACTGAAGCTTTCTTT
>TRBV11-2|TRBD1|NA|TRBJ2-2
CASSLHRGTNTGELFF
TGTGCCAGCAGCCTCCACAGGGGAACGAACACCGGGGAGCTGTTTTTT
>TRBV2|NA|NA|TRBJ2-5
CASSEAGAASGTQYF
TGTGCCAGCAGTGAAGCGGGAGCTGCTAGTGGGACCCAGTACTTC
>TRBV18|TRBD1|NA|TRBJ2-1
CASSETGGLFLEQFF
TGTGCCAGCTCAGAAACAGGGGGCTTATTCTTGGAGCAGTTCTTC
>TRBV5-1|TRBD1|NA|TRBJ2-7
CASSLILGTGDSYEQYF
TGCGCCAGCAGCTTGATTTTAGGGACAGGGGACTCCTACGAGCAGTACTTC
>TRBV7-9|TRBD1|NA|TRBJ1-1
CASSSPSLEGAGAFF
TGTGCCAGCAGCTCGCCATCCCTCGAGGGGGCGGGGGCTTTCTTT
>TRBV28|TRBD1|NA|TRBJ2-7
CASSLLTGVTYEQYF
TGTGCCAGCAGTTTATTAACAGGGGTTACCTACGAGCAGTACTTC
>TRBV5-1|NA|NA|TRBJ2-3
CASSPGSGGDTQYF
TGCGCCAGCAGCCCTGGCAGCGGTGGAGATACGCAGTATTTT
>TRBV19|NA|NA|TRBJ2-1
CASSIGREQFF
TGTGCCAGTAGTATAGGCAGGGAGCAGTTCTTC
>TRBV9|NA|NA|TRBJ1-1
CASSVEGHPNTEAFF
TGTGCCAGCAGCGTAGAGGGACATCCGAACACTGAAGCTTTCTTT
>TRBV7-9|NA|NA|TRBJ2-7
CASMTDSYEQYF
TGTGCCAGCATGACAGACTCCTACGAGCAGTACTTC
>TRBV6-6|TRBD1|few|TRBJ2-5
CASSYSGQGAETQYF
TGTGCCAGCAGTTACTCGGGGCAGGGGGCTGAGACCCAGTACTTC
>TRBV9|TRBD1|NA|TRBJ2-7
CASSVAAGQGAVEQYF
TGTGCCAGCAGCGTAGCTGCGGGACAGGGGGCTGTCGAGCAGTACTTC
>TRBV6-1|NA|NA|TRBJ2-7
CASSQQGNGEQYF
TGTGCCAGCAGTCAACAGGGAAATGGAGAGCAGTACTTC
>TRBV28|NA|NA|TRBJ1-2
CASSPLGGSYGYTF
TGTGCCAGCAGTCCCTTGGGAGGGAGTTATGGCTACACCTTC
>TRBV5-1|TRBD2|NA|TRBJ2-2
CASSAGLAGPNTGELFF
TGCGCCAGCAGCGCGGGACTAGCGGGGCCGAACACCGGGGAGCTGTTTTTT
>TRBV23-1|TRBD1|few|TRBJ1-1
CASSQKTGGSEAFF
TGCGCCAGCAGTCAAAAGACAGGGGGCTCGGAAGCTTTCTTT
>TRBV11-2|NA|NA|TRBJ1-4
CASSSILKARTNEKLFF
TGTGCCAGCAGCTCAATACTAAAGGCGAGAACTAATGAAAAACTGTTTTTT
>TRBV7-9|TRBD1|NA|TRBJ1-3
CASSPHGRDRAGNTIYF
TGTGCCAGCAGCCCCCACGGCCGGGACAGGGCTGGAAACACCATATATTTT
>TRBV28|TRBD1|NA|TRBJ1-5
CASRSPGTGSNQPQHF
TGTGCCAGCAGATCTCCCGGGACAGGGAGCAATCAGCCCCAGCATTTT
>TRBV5-1|NA|NA|TRBJ1-6
CASRRRQESNSPLHF
TGCGCCAGCAGAAGGCGGCAAGAGAGTAATTCACCCCTCCACTTT
>TRBV9|NA|NA|TRBJ1-3
CASSVGAPSSGNTIYF
TGTGCCAGCAGCGTAGGGGCCCCGAGCTCTGGAAACACCATATATTTT
>TRBV9|TRBD2|NA|TRBJ2-1
CASSWTTSGLRLHYNEQFF
TGTGCCAGCAGTTGGACGACTAGCGGGCTTCGGCTTCATTACAATGAGCAGTTCTTC